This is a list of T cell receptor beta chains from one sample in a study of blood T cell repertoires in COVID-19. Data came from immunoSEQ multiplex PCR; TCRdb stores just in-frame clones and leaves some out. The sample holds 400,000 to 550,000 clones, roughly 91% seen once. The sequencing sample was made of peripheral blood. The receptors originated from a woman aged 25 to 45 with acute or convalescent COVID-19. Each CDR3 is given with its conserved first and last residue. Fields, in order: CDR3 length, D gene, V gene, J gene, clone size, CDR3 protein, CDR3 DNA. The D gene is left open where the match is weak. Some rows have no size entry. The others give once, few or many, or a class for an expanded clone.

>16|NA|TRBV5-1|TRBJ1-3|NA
CASSLAGPAQGNTIYF
TGCGCCAGCAGCTTGGCCGGCCCGGCACAGGGAAACACCATATATTTT
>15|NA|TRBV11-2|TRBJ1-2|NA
CASTKGGGIGYGYTF
TGTGCCAGCACCAAGGGGGGGGGTATCGGCTATGGCTACACCTTC
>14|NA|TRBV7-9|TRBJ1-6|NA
CASSSPGEDSPLHF
TGTGCCAGCAGCTCCCCGGGGGAGGATTCACCCCTCCACTTT
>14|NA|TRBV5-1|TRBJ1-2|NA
CASSRDGSGVGYTF
TGCGCCAGCAGCCGGGATGGCTCAGGGGTCGGCTACACCTTC
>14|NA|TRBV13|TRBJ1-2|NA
CASSFVRGIYGYTF
TGTGCCAGCAGCTTTGTACGGGGGATCTATGGCTACACCTTC
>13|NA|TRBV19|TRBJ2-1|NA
CASSQGEFNEQFF
TGTGCCAGTAGTCAAGGGGAATTCAATGAGCAGTTCTTC
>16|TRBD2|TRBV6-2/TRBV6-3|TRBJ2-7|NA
CASSGVLAGPTYEQYF
TGTGCCAGCAGCGGAGTTCTAGCGGGCCCTACTTACGAGCAGTACTTC
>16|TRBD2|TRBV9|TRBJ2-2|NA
CASTPRQAGGTGELFF
TGTGCCAGCACCCCGCGGCAAGCGGGGGGCACCGGGGAGCTGTTTTTT
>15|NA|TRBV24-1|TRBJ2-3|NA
CATSDPGGRTDTQYF
TGTGCCACCAGTGACCCGGGGGGCCGCACAGATACGCAGTATTTT
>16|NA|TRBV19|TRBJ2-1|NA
CASSPGSGETYNEQFF
TGTGCCAGTAGCCCCGGGTCAGGGGAAACTTACAATGAGCAGTTCTTC
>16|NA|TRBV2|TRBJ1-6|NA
CASSDRLSSYNSPLHF
TGTGCCAGCAGTGACAGGCTCAGCTCCTATAATTCACCCCTCCACTTT
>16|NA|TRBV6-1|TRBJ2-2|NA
CASSDLGRRNTGELFF
TGTGCCAGCAGTGACTTGGGCAGACGCAACACCGGGGAGCTGTTTTTT
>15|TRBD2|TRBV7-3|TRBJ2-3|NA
CASSLTSGSTDTQYF
TGTGCCAGCAGCTTGACTAGCGGTAGCACAGATACGCAGTATTTT
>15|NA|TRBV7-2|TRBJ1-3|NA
CASSLFLYSGNTIYF
TGTGCCAGCAGCTTGTTCCTCTACTCTGGAAACACCATATATTTT
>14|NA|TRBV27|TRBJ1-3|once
CASSLRGSGNTIYF
TGTGCCAGCAGTTTACGGGGCTCTGGAAACACCATATATTTT
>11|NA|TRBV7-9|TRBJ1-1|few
CASRWETEAFF
TGTGCCAGCAGATGGGAGACTGAAGCTTTCTTT
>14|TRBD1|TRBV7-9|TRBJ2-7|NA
CASSSPGQVYEQYF
TGTGCCAGCAGCTCCCCGGGACAGGTCTACGAGCAGTACTTC
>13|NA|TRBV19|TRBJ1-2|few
CASRTGLAYGYTF
TGTGCCAGCAGAACAGGGCTCGCCTATGGCTACACCTTC
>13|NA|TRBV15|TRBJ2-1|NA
CATSRARRNEQFF
TGTGCCACCAGCAGAGCCCGCCGGAATGAGCAGTTCTTC
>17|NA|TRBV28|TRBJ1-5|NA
CASGMARGASHNQPQHF
TGTGCCAGCGGAATGGCCCGGGGGGCGTCTCACAATCAGCCCCAGCATTTT
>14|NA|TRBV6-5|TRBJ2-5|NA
CASTLLGEEETQYF
TGTGCCAGCACCCTGTTAGGGGAGGAGGAGACCCAGTACTTC
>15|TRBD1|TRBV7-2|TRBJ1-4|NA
CASSQGTAQREKLFF
TGTGCCAGCAGCCAGGGGACAGCACAGAGGGAAAAACTGTTTTTT
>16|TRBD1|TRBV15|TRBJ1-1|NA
CATSRDLGTENTEAFF
TGTGCCACCAGCAGAGATTTGGGGACAGAGAACACTGAAGCTTTCTTT
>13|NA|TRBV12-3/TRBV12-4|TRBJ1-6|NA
CASSFGQIPPLHF
TGTGCCAGCAGTTTCGGACAGATACCTCCCCTCCACTTT
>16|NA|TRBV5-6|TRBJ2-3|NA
CASRTTGRLSTDTQYF
TGTGCCAGCAGGACCACAGGACGGCTGAGCACAGATACGCAGTATTTT
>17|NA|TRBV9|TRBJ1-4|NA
CASSPQGMRGGNEKLFF
TGTGCCAGCAGCCCTCAAGGGATGAGGGGGGGAAATGAAAAACTGTTTTTT
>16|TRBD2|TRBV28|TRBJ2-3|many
CASSLKAGGRTDTQYF
TGTGCCAGCAGCCTAAAGGCGGGGGGGCGGACAGATACGCAGTATTTT
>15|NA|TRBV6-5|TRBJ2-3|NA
CASSSAGTSTDTQYF
TGTGCCAGCAGTTCCGCCGGGACAAGCACAGATACGCAGTATTTT
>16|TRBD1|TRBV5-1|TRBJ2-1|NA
CASSPSGTGGNNEQFF
TGCGCCAGCAGCCCGTCCGGGACAGGGGGTAACAATGAGCAGTTCTTC
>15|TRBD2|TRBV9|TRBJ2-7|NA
CASSPRTSGEYEQYF
TGTGCCAGCAGCCCGCGGACTAGCGGAGAATACGAGCAGTACTTC
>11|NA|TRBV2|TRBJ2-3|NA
CASEDEDTQYF
TGTGCCAGCGAGGATGAAGATACGCAGTATTTT
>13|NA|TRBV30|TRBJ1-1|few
CAWSVTENTEAFF
TGTGCCTGGAGTGTGACAGAGAACACTGAAGCTTTCTTT
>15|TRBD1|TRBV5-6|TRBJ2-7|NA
CASSFVTGGNYEQYF
TGTGCCAGCAGCTTCGTGACAGGGGGAAACTACGAGCAGTACTTC
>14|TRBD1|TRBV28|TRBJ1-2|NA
CASSGTGGARGYTF
TGTGCCAGCAGTGGAACAGGGGGCGCTCGGGGCTACACCTTC
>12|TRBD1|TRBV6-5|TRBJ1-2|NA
CASRENRGGYTF
TGTGCCAGCAGAGAGAACAGGGGAGGCTACACCTTC
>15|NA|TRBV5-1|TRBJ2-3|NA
CASSKEEGIADTQYF
TGCGCCAGCAGTAAGGAGGAGGGCATCGCAGATACGCAGTATTTT
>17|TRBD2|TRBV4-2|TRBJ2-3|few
CASSPRRSGGAADTQYF
TGTGCCAGCAGTCCAAGACGTAGCGGGGGTGCGGCAGATACGCAGTATTTT
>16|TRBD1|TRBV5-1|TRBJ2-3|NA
CASSLGHRGPTDTQYF
TGCGCCAGCAGCTTGGGTCACAGGGGGCCCACAGATACGCAGTATTTT
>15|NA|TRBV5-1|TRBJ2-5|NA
CASSLFRQDQETQYF
TGCGCCAGCAGCTTGTTTCGACAGGACCAAGAGACCCAGTACTTC
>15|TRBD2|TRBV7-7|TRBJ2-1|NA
CASSLGAGAYNEQFF
TGTGCCAGCAGCCTTGGGGCGGGAGCGTACAATGAGCAGTTCTTC
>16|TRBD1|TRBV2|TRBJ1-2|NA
CATSRTGVGTNYGYTF
TGTGCCACCTCAAGGACAGGGGTAGGAACTAACTATGGCTACACCTTC
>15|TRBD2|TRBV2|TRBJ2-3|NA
CASSDGAGARDTQYF
TGTGCCAGCAGTGACGGAGCGGGGGCCAGGGATACGCAGTATTTT
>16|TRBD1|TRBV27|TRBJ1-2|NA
CASSDAHRDRYYGYTF
TGTGCCAGCAGTGATGCGCACCGGGACAGGTATTATGGCTACACCTTC
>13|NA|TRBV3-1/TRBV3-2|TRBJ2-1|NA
CASSQAGYNEQFF
TGTGCCAGCAGCCAAGCAGGCTACAATGAGCAGTTCTTC
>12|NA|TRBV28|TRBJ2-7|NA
CASSDTAYEQYF
TGTGCCAGCAGTGACACTGCCTACGAGCAGTACTTC
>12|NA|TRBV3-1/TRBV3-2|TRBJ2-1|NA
CASSQVGTEWFF
TGTGCCAGCAGCCAAGTGGGCACGGAATGGTTCTTC
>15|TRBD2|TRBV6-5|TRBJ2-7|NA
CASSYSAGGSYEQYF
TGTGCCAGCAGTTACTCGGCCGGGGGGTCCTACGAGCAGTACTTC
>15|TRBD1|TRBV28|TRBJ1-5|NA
CASRTRTGIDQPQHF
TGTGCCAGCAGGACCCGGACAGGTATTGATCAGCCCCAGCATTTT
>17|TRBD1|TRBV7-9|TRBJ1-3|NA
CASSPGQGSSSGNTIYF
TGTGCCAGCAGCCCAGGACAGGGTTCGAGCTCTGGAAACACCATATATTTT
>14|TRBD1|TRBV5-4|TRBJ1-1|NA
CASSRRQGPTEAFF
TGTGCCAGCAGCCGCCGACAGGGGCCCACTGAAGCTTTCTTT
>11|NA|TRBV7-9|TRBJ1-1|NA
CASSLSTEAFF
TGTGCCAGCAGCTTATCGACTGAAGCTTTCTTT
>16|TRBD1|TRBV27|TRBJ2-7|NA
CASSLRQGGIPWEQYF
TGTGCCAGCAGCCTTAGACAGGGCGGTATCCCTTGGGAGCAGTACTTC
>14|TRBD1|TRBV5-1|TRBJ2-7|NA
CASREGTGVYEQYF
TGCGCCAGCAGAGAAGGGACAGGCGTCTACGAGCAGTACTTC
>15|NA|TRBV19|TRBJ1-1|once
CASSTPTGWSTEAFF
TGTGCCAGTAGTACCCCGACAGGCTGGAGCACTGAAGCTTTCTTT
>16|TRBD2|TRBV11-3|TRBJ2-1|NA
CASSPFGGGFYNEQFF
TGTGCCAGCAGCCCCTTTGGGGGGGGTTTCTACAATGAGCAGTTCTTC
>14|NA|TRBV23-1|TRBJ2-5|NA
CASSPPAQRETQYF
TGCGCCAGCAGTCCGCCCGCCCAGAGGGAGACCCAGTACTTC